This entry describes one TCR beta chain. Its antigen is as yet unknown. CDR1 ENHRY and CDR2 SYGVKD come from the germline V gene. The V segment lost 5 bases and the J segment 0 bases; nucleotides outside the gene matches: 7. CDR3 length: 15 amino acids. The data are from a study of response to subunit inactivated influenza vaccine. TCRdb fed the RT-PCR reads into MiXCR, producing one record per CDR3 protein. The sample contains about 700,000 distinct CDR3 sequences, approximately 15% of which appear only once. Whole-study results and caveats: The authors proposed limited new T cell recruitment per seasonal influenza vaccination.

The chain carries TRBV10-3 and TRBJ2-7, with 7 bases matching TRBD2. This receptor was identified in a man aged 50-59 years who received an inactivated influenza vaccine. Sequences were derived from PBMCs from blood, sampled 14 to 15 days before vaccination. The CDR3 region is CAISRFSGSSYEQYF. The CDR3 DNA reads TGTGCCATCAGTCGTTTTAGCGGGTCCTCCTACGAGCAGTACTTC.